This TCR beta chain was retrieved from a study of radiotherapy plus CTLA-4 blockade in lung cancer. In the study overall: Disease control was seen in approximately 31% of patients, objective responses in more than 15%. Regarding the study as a whole: Early blood T cell clone changes and increased post-radiation serum interferon-beta were reportedly the strongest response predictors. TCR clones from tumors expanded in blood after radiotherapy plus ipilimumab.

Concerning this clone itself: Its target is unknown.

Profiled with immunoSEQ multiplex PCR; TCRdb holds only in-frame clones, not every one. This sample has 35,000 to 50,000 clones, with roughly 73% found just once. Each patient with chemo-refractory metastatic non-small-cell lung cancer was treated with focal radiation plus CTLA-4 blockade using ipilimumab. The origin of this receptor is a human donor with non-small cell lung cancer who had a complete response to radiotherapy plus ipilimumab. The sample in question was peripheral blood, obtained from a patient treated with radiotherapy plus ipilimumab.

For the CDR3, the DNA is TGTGCTAGTGGTTTGGCACCTAGCGGGGGGCGCACAGATACGCAGTATTTT. This encodes CASGLAPSGGRTDTQYF. This chain links TRBV12-5 with TRBJ2-3; 11 bases line up with TRBD2. The V gene's germline CDR1 is LGHNT and CDR2 FRNRAP. The CDR3 has 17 residues. V dropped 1 base and J dropped 1; count of bases not matched to a gene: 4.